Listed here are 20 T cell receptor beta chains from one sample, sequenced in a study of radiotherapy plus CTLA-4 blockade in lung cancer. Data came from immunoSEQ multiplex PCR; TCRdb stores just in-frame clones and leaves some out. This sample has fewer than 140,000 clones, with more than 75% found just once. Sequencing used peripheral blood, obtained from a patient treated with radiotherapy plus ipilimumab. The receptors here all came from a human donor with non-small cell lung cancer that progressed on radiotherapy plus ipilimumab. Some clones in this sample may be carry-over from other donors' samples.

This clone was counted a single time. This sequence joins TRBV10-3 and TRBJ2-1, with TRBD1 as a possible D gene (6 bases). Germline V gives CDR1 ENHRY, CDR2 SYGVKD. V lost 6 bases and J 8 bases, leaving 20 bases between the germline ends. CDR3 length: 15 amino acids. The CDR3 DNA sequence: TGTGCCATCAGCTACCGGGACACGGAGCCCCATGAGCAGTTCTTC. This encodes CAISYRDTEPHEQFF.

This chain joins TRBV28 and TRBJ2-1; D ambiguous. The V end lost 3 bases, the J end lost 3 bases, and 15 bases lay between the germline ends. The CDR3 runs 16 residues. Germline V gives CDR1 MDHEN, CDR2 SYDVKM. The CDR3 spells CASSLPDSLNYNEQFF. The CDR3 DNA sequence: TGTGCCAGCAGTTTGCCTGACTCCCTAAACTACAATGAGCAGTTCTTC.

This clone was observed once. The gene calls are TRBV27 and TRBJ2-7; TRBD1 aligns across 7 bases. CDR3 size: 16 residues. Germline V lookup: CDR1 MNHEY, CDR2 SMNVEV (reference sequence). J gave up 3 bases and V 2 bases, and 10 bases lay outside the gene matches. In nucleotides, the CDR3 is TGTGCCAGCAGTTTACGCTTGACGACAGGGAGCTACGAGCAGTACTTC. It encodes CASSLRLTTGSYEQYF.

V is TRBV5-6 and J is TRBJ1-2, with D unclear. The CDR3 consists of 11 residues. Germline CDR1 reads SGHDT; CDR2 reads YYEEEE. The ends were cut back, 2 bases at V and 8 bases at J, with 7 bases in the middle. CDR3 protein: CASSFGGGYTF. The CDR3 bases are TGTGCCAGCAGCTTTGGAGGGGGCTACACCTTC.

This clone has just one count. This chain uses TRBV13 with TRBJ2-7; D is possibly TRBD2 (6 bases). Germline CDR1 and CDR2: PRHDT and FYEKMQ (reference sequence). This CDR3 has 15 amino acids. Trimming pared 1 base from V and 1 base from J, leaving 11 bases between. The CDR3 spells CASSLERGLSYEQYF. The CDR3 nucleotides read TGTGCCAGCAGCTTAGAGAGGGGACTGTCCTACGAGCAGTACTTC.

The sample holds one count of this clone. The V gene is TRBV11-2, the J gene TRBJ1-2; 7 bases agree with TRBD1. Germline V gives CDR1 SGHAT, CDR2 FQNNGV. V lost 0 bases to trimming and J lost 7 bases; unmatched junction nucleotides: 11. The CDR3 sequence is 16 residues long. In DNA form, the CDR3 reads TGTGCCAGCAGCTTAGATATAGCAGGGGGGATAGGTGGCTACACCTTC. This translates into CASSLDIAGGIGGYTF. The full variable domain, in which reference TRBV11-2 and TRBJ1-2 provide the parts outside the CDR3, is EAGVAQSPRYKIIEKRQSVAFWCNPISGHATLYWYQQILGQGPKLLIQFQNNGVVDDSQLPKDRFSAERLKGVDSTLKIQPAKLEDSAVYLCASSLDIAGGIGGYTFGSGTRLTVV.

V gene TRBV27 combines with J gene TRBJ2-7; no reliable D call. Looked up from germline, CDR1 is MNHEY and CDR2 is SMNVEV (reference sequence). The CDR3 is made up of 14 amino acids. V was trimmed by 1 base and J by 0 bases, leaving 7 bases between them. The DNA for the CDR3 is TGTGCCAGCAGTTTATTGGACGCCTCCTACGAGCAGTACTTC. It encodes CASSLLDASYEQYF.

The chain joins TRBV30 to TRBJ2-3; no clear D. Per germline, CDR1 GTSNPN and CDR2 SVGIG (reference sequence). CDR3 size: 14 residues. V lost 4 bases to trimming and J lost 0 bases, with 11 bases between them. CDR3 bases: TGTGCCTGGATGGTGGGTCTTAGCACAGATACGCAGTATTTT. Translating gives CAWMVGLSTDTQYF.

The chain uses TRBV5-1 and TRBJ2-5; perhaps TRBD2 as D (6 bases). Trimming shortened V by 1 base and J by 5 bases, and 15 bases separated the two germline ends. The CDR3 loop spans 15 amino acids. Germline V gives CDR1 SGHRS, CDR2 YFSETQ. This chain's CDR3 is CASSLFSDYIETQYF. The CDR3 DNA is TGCGCCAGCAGCTTGTTCTCGGACTATATTGAGACCCAGTACTTC.

The genes are TRBV7-2 and TRBJ2-7; 9 bases fit TRBD1. Looked up from germline, CDR1 is SGHTA and CDR2 is FQGNSA. CDR3 size: 15 residues. V shed 5 bases and J 5 bases; nucleotides not matched to a gene: 10. The CDR3 DNA follows: TGTGCCAGCAGCCAGGGACAGGGACGATTCCACGAGCAGTACTTC. It translates to CASSQGQGRFHEQYF.

This clone was counted a few times. The chain combines TRBV7-2 with TRBJ2-1; D is uncertain. The V gene's germline CDR1 is SGHTA and CDR2 FQGNSA. CDR3 length equals 15 residues. V was shortened by 2 bases and J by 4 bases, with 12 bases between the two germline ends. CDR3 residues: CASSLFGITYNEQFF. As DNA, the CDR3 is TGTGCCAGCAGCTTATTTGGTATAACGTACAATGAGCAGTTCTTC. The whole variable domain, filled in from reference TRBV7-2 and TRBJ2-1, reads GAGVSQSPSNKVTEKGKDVELRCDPISGHTALYWYRQSLGQGLEFLIYFQGNSAPDKSGLPSDRFSAERTGGSVSTLTIQRTQQEDSAVYLCASSLFGITYNEQFFGPGTRLTVL.

V usage is TRBV7-2 and J usage is TRBJ1-2; D perhaps matches TRBD1 (6 bases). Germline values: CDR1 SGHTA, CDR2 FQGNSA. V lost 5 bases and J 3 bases, leaving 19 bases between the germline ends. This CDR3 has 16 amino acids. CDR3 DNA: TGTGCCAGCAGCCCGCAAAACAGGGCGTCGGACTATGGCTACACCTTC. Residues: CASSPQNRASDYGYTF. The whole variable domain, remainder taken from reference TRBV7-2 and TRBJ1-2, is GAGVSQSPSNKVTEKGKDVELRCDPISGHTALYWYRQSLGQGLEFLIYFQGNSAPDKSGLPSDRFSAERTGGSVSTLTIQRTQQEDSAVYLCASSPQNRASDYGYTFGSGTRLTVV.

In DNA form, the CDR3 reads TGCGCCAGCAGCTTGGCCGGACTAGCGGGGGACACCGGGGAGCTGTTTTTT. Protein: CASSLAGLAGDTGELFF. This chain joins TRBV5-1 and TRBJ2-2; the match to TRBD2 covers 13 bases. This CDR3 is built from 17 residues. With 0 bases clipped from V and 3 bases from J, the junction kept 2 bases outside the gene matches. CDR1 SGHRS and CDR2 YFSETQ come from the germline V gene.

The chain links TRBV18 to TRBJ1-2, with no clear D. Germline V gives CDR1 KGHSH, CDR2 LQKENI. This CDR3 has 18 residues. V shed 2 bases and J shed 0 bases, with 19 bases lying between them. The CDR3 DNA is TGTGCCAGCTCACCAACCATCTTGACTGAGTCTTCTAACTATGGCTACACCTTC. Translated: CASSPTILTESSNYGYTF.

This sequence joins TRBV2 and TRBJ2-7, with D possibly being TRBD1 (6 bases). This CDR3 comprises 12 residues. The germline V and J ends were trimmed by 6 bases and 4 bases, with 10 bases remaining between them. The germline gives CDR1 SNHLY, CDR2 FYNNEI. The chain's CDR3 is CASRDRGYEQYF. In DNA form, the CDR3 reads TGTGCCAGCAGGGACAGAGGATACGAGCAGTACTTC.

The chain combines TRBV5-8 with TRBJ2-5, with 7 bases aligning to TRBD1. CDR1 is SGHTS, CDR2 YDEGEE, per germline. Losses at the gene ends were 1 base for V and 2 bases for J; bases not matched to a gene: 2. This CDR3 has 14 residues. In DNA, the CDR3 is TGTGCCAGCAGCTTGATGACAGGGCAAGAGACCCAGTACTTC. This translates into CASSLMTGQETQYF.

The chain has TRBV14 and TRBJ2-7, with D possibly TRBD2 on 6 matching bases. Germline V gives CDR1 SGHDN, CDR2 FVKESK. V was cut by 2 bases and J by 0 bases, with 14 bases left in between. CDR3 size: 16 residues. CDR3 loop: CASSQPGTGSSYEQYF. The CDR3 bases are TGTGCCAGCAGCCAACCCGGGACTGGAAGCTCCTACGAGCAGTACTTC.

This chain uses TRBV2 with TRBJ2-3; 12 nucleotides align to TRBD2. Germline-derived CDR1 and CDR2 are SNHLY and FYNNEI. CDR3 length equals 15 residues. The J segment lost 6 bases and the V segment lost 5 bases, leaving 6 bases of the junction unmatched. CDR3 nucleotide sequence: TGTGCCAGCAGTCTAGCGGGGGGGGTGTTTGATACGCAGTATTTT. Its translation: CASSLAGGVFDTQYF.

The chain employs TRBV27 and TRBJ2-7, with TRBD1 matching 7 bases. J gave up 3 bases and V 8 bases, and 7 bases lay outside the gene matches. The CDR3 length is 13 residues. CDR1 is MNHEY, CDR2 SMNVEV, per germline (reference sequence). In nucleotides, the CDR3 is TGTGCCAGCGGATACAGGGGTATCTACGAGCAGTACTTC. Protein: CASGYRGIYEQYF.

V is TRBV4-3 and J is TRBJ2-5; 8 bases are a match to TRBD2. The V gene end was trimmed by 3 bases and the J gene end by 5 bases; junction bases not matched to a gene: 8. The CDR3 has 15 residues. CDR1 is LGHNA, CDR2 YSLEER, per germline. CDR3 DNA sequence: TGCGCCAGCAGCCAGGCCGGGGGGGCCGGTGAGACCCAGTACTTC. Encoded protein: CASSQAGGAGETQYF.